The source of this T cell receptor (beta chain) is a study of cytomegalovirus exposure and HLA in healthy donors. Study-level findings and limits: A cluster of highly shared sequence variants was likely a sequencing artifact. Follow-up analysis later connected one missense variant in DCLRE1C with trimming of TCR beta V- and J-genes.

The CDR3 consists of 12 residues. Trimming left V 8 bases short and J 1 base short, with 9 bases between. Germline V gene lookup returns CDR1 MDHEN and CDR2 SYDVKM. Both 60 Vbeta primers and 13 Jbeta primers went into the PCR. The assay was immunoSEQ multiplex PCR, and TCRdb's table has in-frame clones only and misses some. The table records 150,000 to 160,000 clones, 82% of them present only once. In the case of this clone: Its antigen is not identified.

The V call is TRBV28, the J call TRBJ2-7, with D possibly being TRBD1 (6 bases). The receptor's source is a woman aged 50 to 65 in good health and CMV-seropositive. Sequencing was carried out using PBMCs. The CDR3 is CASGGRSYEQYF. The CDR3 DNA reads as TGTGCCAGCGGGGGCAGGTCCTACGAGCAGTACTTC.